These 18 T cell receptor beta chains were sequenced from one sample in a study of beta chain features in type 1 diabetes. These receptors have no identified antigens. Findings of the study overall: A moderate, significant TCRB CDR3 shortening appeared in type 1 diabetes across four CD4+ subsets.

What was sequenced were expressed TCRB transcripts, since all of the isolated RNA had been reverse transcribed. The method was immunoSEQ multiplex PCR; TCRdb's version includes in-frame clones alone and lacks a portion of them. The sample carries some 350,000 clones, approximately 13% recorded once. Sequenced input: naive CD4+ T cells from blood. The receptor source for this set is a woman under 30 with type 1 diabetes.

The chain uses TRBV30 and TRBJ1-1; D not certain. This CDR3 is built from 13 residues. V dropped 1 base and J dropped 3 bases, with 9 bases sitting between them. The germline V gene has CDR1 GTSNPN and CDR2 SVGIG (reference sequence). The CDR3 reads CAWSGSGDTEAFF. The CDR3 DNA reads TGTGCCTGGAGTGGGTCGGGTGACACTGAAGCTTTCTTT.

The rearrangement uses TRBV4-1 and TRBJ2-4, with 8 bases that match TRBD1. The V segment lost 4 bases and the J segment 5 bases; nucleotides outside the gene matches: 4. CDR3 length: 14 residues. Germline V gene lookup returns CDR1 MGHRA and CDR2 YSYEKL. DNA of the CDR3: TGCGCCAGCAGCCCCGGACAGGGACAAAACATTCAGTACTTC. It encodes CASSPGQGQNIQYF.

The chain carries TRBV5-4 and TRBJ2-5, with TRBD2 identical over 8 bases. The junction had 9 bases not matched to a gene; V was cut back by 0 bases and J by 5 bases. Germline V gives CDR1 SGHNT, CDR2 YYREEE (reference sequence). This CDR3 has 16 amino acids. CDR3 sequence: CASSLEVGRARETQYF. CDR3 in DNA: TGTGCCAGCAGCTTGGAGGTCGGGAGGGCCCGGGAGACCCAGTACTTC.

The chain has TRBV7-8 and TRBJ2-5; the D is unclear. The germline CDR1 and CDR2 sequences are SGHVS and FQNEAQ. The CDR3 totals 16 residues. Deletions cut 1 base from V and 2 bases from J, with 14 bases between. CDR3 in DNA: TGTGCCAGCAGCTTAGGAGGTGTATCATCTCAAGAGACCCAGTACTTC. This translates into CASSLGGVSSQETQYF.

This clone was seen only a few times. The chain employs TRBV19 and TRBJ2-2; 7 bases line up with TRBD2. This CDR3 is 16 amino acids long. The germline CDR1 and CDR2 sequences are LNHDA and SQIVND (reference sequence). Trimming removed 6 bases from V and 5 bases from J; junction bases left unmatched: 12. CDR3 amino acids: CASRSSGGSYTGELFF. The DNA of the CDR3 is TGTGCCAGTAGATCGTCTGGCGGGAGTTATACCGGGGAGCTGTTTTTT. The full variable domain, in which reference TRBV19 and TRBJ2-2 provide the parts outside the CDR3, is DGGITQSPKYLFRKEGQNVTLSCEQNLNHDAMYWYRQDPGQGLRLIYYSQIVNDFQKGDIAEGYSVSREKKESFPLTVTSAQKNPTAFYLCASRSSGGSYTGELFFGEGSRLTVL.

This clone showed up just a few times. The genes are TRBV7-9 and TRBJ2-3; the D is unclear. CDR3 length equals 11 residues. Trimming left V 5 bases short and J 5 bases short, with 5 bases between. Germline lookup yields CDR1 SEHNR and CDR2 FQNEAQ (reference sequence). The CDR3 nucleotides read TGTGCCAGCAGCCCTTTAGATACGCAGTATTTT. Amino acids: CASSPLDTQYF.

A note on this clone: Other DNA sequences in this specimen translate into the identical CDR3. The genes are TRBV27 and TRBJ2-3; D unclear. Germline lookup yields CDR1 MNHEY and CDR2 SMNVEV (reference sequence). The CDR3 extends over 13 amino acids. V shed 3 bases and J shed 2 bases, with 6 bases lying between them. CDR3 amino acids: CASSFYSTDTQYF. CDR3 DNA sequence: TGTGCCAGCAGTTTTTACTCCACAGATACGCAGTATTTT.

This clone was seen a handful of times. The chain employs TRBV6-6 and TRBJ2-3; 12 positions agree with TRBD2. This CDR3 region has 15 residues. J gave up 2 bases and V 7 bases, and 4 bases lay outside the gene matches. The germline CDR1 and CDR2 sequences are MNHNY and SVGAGI (reference sequence). In DNA form, the CDR3 reads TGTGCCAGCACCCCTAGCGGGAGGGACACAGATACGCAGTATTTT. It is translated as CASTPSGRDTDTQYF.

This clone was found a few times. The chain couples TRBV30 to TRBJ2-3, with 10 positions matching TRBD1. V lost 4 bases and J lost 2; bases outside the gene matches: 6. The CDR3 covers 15 residues. Germline V gene lookup returns CDR1 GTSNPN and CDR2 SVGIG (reference sequence). The DNA of the CDR3 is TGTGCCTGGACTAAAGGACAGGGGGACACAGATACGCAGTATTTT. Its protein product is CAWTKGQGDTDTQYF.

This clone was observed a few times. The chain links TRBV9 to TRBJ2-1, with 8 bases lining up with TRBD2. The V gene end was trimmed by 0 bases and the J gene end by 1 base; junction bases not matched to a gene: 9. This CDR3 spans 18 amino acids. CDR1 and CDR2 from the germline V gene are SGDLS and YYNGEE. The CDR3 region is CASSVGGSGRSSYNEQFF. The CDR3 region has the DNA TGTGCCAGCAGCGTAGGTGGGAGCGGGAGATCTTCCTACAATGAGCAGTTCTTC.

The gene calls are TRBV2 and TRBJ1-1; 9 bases are a match to TRBD1. Germline V gene sequence: CDR1 SNHLY, CDR2 FYNNEI. V was clipped by 6 bases and J by 6 bases; unmatched bases: 8. The CDR3 consists of 14 residues. The DNA of the CDR3 is TGTGCCAGCAGACCTGGACAGGGGCAGGCTGAAGCTTTCTTT. Its translation: CASRPGQGQAEAFF.

This clone was seen a single time. The junction and the germline gene differ at one end; a read error may be behind it. The rearrangement joins TRBV9 to TRBJ2-3, with 8 bases that match TRBD2. CDR3 length: 16 amino acids. The germline gives CDR1 SGDLS, CDR2 YYNGEE. The CDR3 coding sequence is TGTACCAGCAGCGGATACGAGCGGGGGTACACAGATACGCAGTATTTT. This gives the protein CTSSGYERGYTDTQYF.

V and J are TRBV19 and TRBJ2-4; D may be TRBD1 (6 bases). CDR1 LNHDA and CDR2 SQIVND come from the germline V gene (reference sequence). The CDR3 is made up of 17 amino acids. Trimming cost V 4 bases and J 3 bases, with 19 bases left between them. CDR3 DNA sequence: TGTGCCAGTAGTAACCGCTTCCCCAGGGGCGGCAAAAACATTCAGTACTTC. As protein: CASSNRFPRGGKNIQYF.

Of note for this clone: The same CDR3 is also encoded by other DNA sequences in this sample. The rearrangement uses TRBV19 and TRBJ2-2, with 8 bases aligning to TRBD1. V lost 5 bases and J lost 2; bases outside the gene matches: 4. In germline, CDR1 is LNHDA, CDR2 SQIVND (reference sequence). This CDR3 contains 15 residues. This chain's CDR3 is CASSFGTGNTGELFF. The CDR3, as DNA: TGTGCCAGTAGTTTCGGGACAGGTAACACCGGGGAGCTGTTTTTT.

The chain links TRBV11-2 to TRBJ2-7, with D perhaps matching TRBD1 (6 bases). The CDR3 is made up of 13 amino acids. Per germline, CDR1 SGHAT and CDR2 FQNNGV. The ends were cut back, 5 bases at V and 0 bases at J, with 8 bases in the middle. The CDR3 is CASSRDTSYEQYV. CDR3 sequence (DNA): TGTGCCAGCAGCCGGGACACCTCCTACGAGCAGTACGTC.

This clone was observed a few times. V gene TRBV30 combines with J gene TRBJ2-7; D is unclear. The CDR3 length is 11 residues. In germline, CDR1 is GTSNPN, CDR2 SVGIG (reference sequence). V was pared by 2 bases and J by 6 bases, with 8 bases between. CDR3 sequence: CAWSFSGEQYF. The CDR3 nucleotides are TGTGCCTGGAGTTTCTCAGGCGAGCAGTACTTC.

The chain employs TRBV4-2 and TRBJ2-7, with a weak D call TRBD1 (7 bases). The CDR3 runs 17 residues. Germline V gene sequence: CDR1 LGHNA, CDR2 YNFKEQ. With 1 base removed from V and 0 bases from J, the gap between germline ends came to 16 bases. The CDR3 region is CASSQVLQGTRSYEQYF. CDR3 in DNA: TGTGCCAGCAGCCAAGTGTTACAGGGGACTCGCTCCTACGAGCAGTACTTC.

This clone was found a few times. The chain carries TRBV30 and TRBJ2-2; 7 bases fit TRBD1. Per germline, CDR1 GTSNPN and CDR2 SVGIG (reference sequence). V lost 3 bases to trimming and J lost 3 bases; unmatched junction nucleotides: 4. The CDR3 contains 14 residues. The CDR3 reads CAWSRDSYTGELFF. For the CDR3, the DNA is TGTGCCTGGAGCCGGGACAGCTACACCGGGGAGCTGTTTTTT. The entire variable domain, with the rest obtained from reference TRBV30 and TRBJ2-2, is as follows: SQTIHQWPATLVQPVGSPLSLECTVEGTSNPNLYWYRQAAGRGLQLLFYSVGIGQISSEVPQNLSASRPQDRQFILSSKKLLLSDSGFYLCAWSRDSYTGELFFGEGSRLTVL.